The clone carrying this T cell receptor (beta chain) has ten or more counts. Its antigen is not identified. This specimen comes from a study of response to subunit inactivated influenza vaccine. Findings and caveats of the study: Seasonal influenza vaccination, on each occasion, was suggested by the authors to recruit few new T cells.

TCRdb used MiXCR to reprocess the RT-PCR reads, holding one entry per CDR3 protein. The repertoire holds under 550,000 distinct CDR3 sequences, 7.5% to 8.5% seen once, with about an eighth in the top ten. Germline CDR1 reads LGHNA; CDR2 reads YSLEER. The CDR3 loop spans 16 amino acids. Trimming cost V 4 bases and J 3 bases; bases outside gene matches: 9. The origin of this receptor is a man between 50 and 69 years old who received an inactivated influenza vaccine. This sequence joins TRBV4-3 and TRBJ2-5, with TRBD2 matching 9 bases. Sequences were derived from PBMCs from blood, sampled 23 months after vaccination. In nucleotides, the CDR3 is TGCGCCAGCAGCCCTAGTGGGCTAGCGGGAAAAGAGACCCAGTACTTC. As protein: CASSPSGLAGKETQYF.